A single sample gave rise to the 12 T cell receptor beta chains below, sequenced in a study of PD-1 blockade in classical Hodgkin lymphoma. The protocol was immunoSEQ multiplex PCR, while the TCRdb copy is restricted to in-frame clones and leaves out a portion. Here the sample spans about 100,000 clones, 85% to 90% being singletons. Relapse was seen in all patients after autologous stem cell transplantation, and brentuximab vedotin exposure was variable. The sequences come from peripheral blood mononuclear cells (PBMCs), collected before the second cycle of nivolumab. These TCRs come from a human donor with classical Hodgkin lymphoma.

V usage is TRBV19 and J usage is TRBJ2-7; D is perhaps TRBD2 (6 bases). Per germline, CDR1 LNHDA and CDR2 SQIVND (reference sequence). CDR3 size: 14 residues. Trimming took 4 bases from V and 4 from J, leaving 14 bases between them. CDR3 residues: CASSTVEGPYEQYF. DNA for the CDR3: TGTGCCAGTAGTACGGTGGAGGGGCCTTACGAGCAGTACTTC.

This clone is a singleton in its sample. The chain links TRBV27 to TRBJ2-7, with 12 positions matching TRBD1. Germline V CDR1 and CDR2: MNHEY, SMNVEV (reference sequence). This CDR3 contains 14 residues. Germline trimming cut 4 bases from V and 7 bases from J; bases unmatched to any gene: 5. DNA for the CDR3: TGTGCCAGCAGTTGGGGACAGGGGGCTAGTGAGCAGTACTTC. Its translation: CASSWGQGASEQYF.

This clone was observed once. The chain has TRBV30 and TRBJ1-3; D unresolved. CDR3 length: 14 amino acids. Germline V gene sequence: CDR1 GTSNPN, CDR2 SVGIG (reference sequence). V gave up 2 bases and J gave up 0 bases, with 8 bases separating them. The CDR3 region is CAWSNLASGNTIYF. For the CDR3, the DNA is TGTGCCTGGAGTAATTTGGCCTCTGGAAACACCATATATTTT.

The rearrangement links TRBV5-1 to TRBJ1-6; 7 bases map to TRBD1. Germline V lookup: CDR1 SGHRS, CDR2 YFSETQ. J gave up 9 bases and V 4 bases, and 10 bases lay outside the gene matches. This CDR3 has 15 residues. CDR3 amino acids: CASSTAGTEVSPLHF. The CDR3, as DNA: TGCGCCAGCAGCACAGCCGGGACAGAAGTTTCACCCCTCCACTTT.

This chain links TRBV5-8 with TRBJ1-6; tentatively, D is TRBD1 (5 bases). The CDR3 loop spans 13 amino acids. V was cut by 4 bases and J by 13 bases, with 15 bases left in between. CDR1 and CDR2 (germline): SGHTS, YDEGEE. CDR3 protein: CASSPERWGPLHF. The CDR3 DNA follows: TGTGCCAGCAGCCCTGAGAGGTGGGGGCCCCTCCACTTT.

The V and J genes are TRBV7-2 and TRBJ2-1, with 8 positions matching TRBD2. With V trimmed by 1 base and J by 5 bases, 4 bases remained unmatched. This CDR3 is 15 amino acids long. Germline V lookup: CDR1 SGHTA, CDR2 FQGNSA. This CDR3 reads CASSLGTSPDNEQFF. DNA of the CDR3: TGTGCCAGCAGCTTAGGGACTAGCCCCGACAATGAGCAGTTCTTC.

The rearrangement joins TRBV7-2 to TRBJ2-7; no reliable D call. Between the trimmed V and J ends, which lost 5 bases and 7 bases, there was a span of 18 bases. Germline CDR1 and CDR2: SGHTA and FQGNSA. The CDR3 contains 14 residues. The CDR3 loop is CASSLRQAFIEQYF. The CDR3 DNA reads as TGTGCCAGCAGCCTTCGACAAGCTTTTATTGAGCAGTACTTC.

The rearrangement joins TRBV4-3 to TRBJ2-7; 8 bases match TRBD2. V shed 1 base and J 2 bases; nucleotides not matched to a gene: 10. The V gene's germline CDR1 is LGHNA and CDR2 YSLEER. This CDR3 comprises 17 residues. The CDR3 nucleotides read TGCGCCAGCAGCCAAGGGTCGGGGGGGCCCGATCCCTACGAGCAGTACTTC. Protein product: CASSQGSGGPDPYEQYF.

The gene calls are TRBV5-1 and TRBJ1-1; 8 nucleotides line up with TRBD1. Trimming at V came to 2 bases and at J to 5 bases, leaving 5 bases not matched to a gene. This CDR3 contains 14 residues. CDR1 is SGHRS, CDR2 YFSETQ, per germline. CDR3 amino acids: CASSFRQGRTEAFF. The DNA of the CDR3 is TGCGCCAGCAGCTTTAGACAGGGGCGTACTGAAGCTTTCTTT.

This clone was seen more than once but under ten times. The rearrangement links TRBV19 to TRBJ1-1, with no clear D. V lost 5 bases, J lost 3 bases, and 13 bases lay in between. The CDR3 length is 14 residues. Per the germline V gene, CDR1 is LNHDA and CDR2 is SQIVND (reference sequence). This CDR3 reads CASSPRTEYTEAFF. In nucleotides, the CDR3 is TGTGCCAGTAGTCCCCGGACGGAGTACACTGAAGCTTTCTTT.

The table lists this clone with a few counts. The chain recombines TRBV4-3 with TRBJ2-1; TRBD2 matches 8 bases. The CDR3 is 18 residues long. Germline values: CDR1 LGHNA, CDR2 YSLEER. Trimming cost V 1 base and J 7 bases; bases outside gene matches: 15. CDR3 protein: CASSQGVRGGAFLNEQFF. CDR3 DNA sequence: TGCGCCAGCAGCCAAGGCGTTCGGGGGGGGGCCTTTCTGAATGAGCAGTTCTTC.

J is TRBJ1-5 and V is TRBV7-2; D call uncertain. The CDR3 totals 14 residues. V lost 2 bases, J lost 6 bases, and 11 bases lay in between. CDR1 SGHTA and CDR2 FQGNSA come from the germline V gene. The CDR3 region has the DNA TGTGCCAGCAGCTTAAACGTCGAGAGTCAGCCCCAGCATTTT. Encoded protein: CASSLNVESQPQHF.